This T cell receptor beta chain originates from a study of blood T cell repertoires in COVID-19. Method: immunoSEQ multiplex PCR; TCRdb's copy keeps in-frame clones and lacks some. The sample gives over 55,000 clones, around 87% of which show up once; around 8% is in the top ten. This TCR derives from a man aged 50 to 59 with active COVID-19. The sample consisted of peripheral blood.

The CDR3 coding sequence is TGTGCCAGCAGCCAAGCTTGGGGACATGGAGTTTTCTTT. The encoded protein is CASSQAWGHGVFF. The rearrangement links TRBV3-1 (or the pseudogene TRBV3-2) to TRBJ1-1, with TRBD1 as a possible D gene (6 bases). Germline-derived CDR1 and CDR2 are LGHDT and YNNKEL (reference sequence). The CDR3 has 13 amino acids. V lost 1 base, J lost 13 bases, and 16 bases lay in between.